Below, 20 T cell receptor beta chains from the same sample are listed, as sequenced in a study of blood T cell repertoires in COVID-19. Data came from immunoSEQ multiplex PCR; TCRdb stores just in-frame clones and leaves some out. This sample has roughly 110,000 clones, with about four fifths found just once. The specimen was peripheral blood. These receptors originate from a woman aged 55-70 years with acute or convalescent COVID-19.

The chain carries TRBV7-6 and TRBJ2-1; 7 positions agree with TRBD2. V was pared by 1 base and J by 3 bases, with 3 bases of the junction left unmatched. Germline values: CDR1 SGHVS, CDR2 FNYEAQ. The CDR3 contains 15 residues. The CDR3 is CASSLGAGDYNEQFF. The CDR3 nucleotides read TGTGCCAGCAGCTTAGGGGCGGGAGACTACAATGAGCAGTTCTTC.

This chain links TRBV10-3 with TRBJ2-1, with 8 bases lining up with TRBD2. The CDR3 has 15 amino acids. With 6 bases clipped from V and 3 bases from J, the junction kept 7 bases outside the gene matches. CDR1 is ENHRY and CDR2 is SYGVKD in the germline V gene. Here the CDR3 reads CAISPTGTSYNEQFF. CDR3 nucleotide sequence: TGTGCCATCAGCCCGACCGGGACTAGCTACAATGAGCAGTTCTTC.

The chain combines TRBV7-2 with TRBJ2-5, with no clear D. The CDR3 sequence is 13 residues long. Germline V gives CDR1 SGHTA, CDR2 FQGNSA. Trimming took off 3 bases at V and 5 bases at J, with 10 bases between the two ends. The CDR3 region has the DNA TGTGCCAGCAGCTTGGTCTTCAGGGAGACCCAGTACTTC. This gives the protein CASSLVFRETQYF.

The chain joins TRBV27 to TRBJ2-2, with D tentatively TRBD2 (7 bases). Germline CDR1 MNHEY, CDR2 SMNVEV (reference sequence). The CDR3 loop spans 16 amino acids. Trimming removed 6 bases from V and 1 base from J, with 15 bases in between. CDR3 bases: TGTGCCAGCAGGCGAGGGGGGGGACAGAACACCGGGGAGCTGTTTTTT. The encoded protein is CASRRGGGQNTGELFF.

The V and J genes are TRBV25-1 and TRBJ1-4, with TRBD1 as a possible D gene (5 bases). Germline assignment: CDR1 MGHDK and CDR2 SYGVNS. Trimming left V 3 bases short and J 4 bases short, with 9 bases between. The CDR3 has 14 amino acids. The CDR3 DNA sequence: TGTGCCAGCAGTGATTGGGGGGATAATGAAAAACTGTTTTTT. Its translation is CASSDWGDNEKLFF.

The chain has TRBV28 and TRBJ1-1; a weak D match, TRBD1 (5 bases). CDR1 and CDR2 (germline): MDHEN, SYDVKM. The ends were cut back, 6 bases at V and 8 bases at J, with 13 bases in the middle. This CDR3 contains 12 residues. The CDR3 region is CASSPGGTEAFF. CDR3 bases: TGTGCCAGCAGCCCGGGGGGGACGGAAGCTTTCTTT.

This chain uses TRBV28 with TRBJ2-2, with TRBD1 identical over 7 bases. The CDR3 is 15 residues long. Germline V gives CDR1 MDHEN, CDR2 SYDVKM. V dropped 6 bases and J dropped 0; count of bases not matched to a gene: 4. CDR3 sequence: CASRGQVTNTGELFF. In DNA, the CDR3 is TGTGCCAGCAGAGGACAGGTCACGAACACCGGGGAGCTGTTTTTT.

The chain recombines TRBV10-3 with TRBJ2-7; 11 bases agree with TRBD1. V shed 6 bases and J 7 bases; nucleotides not matched to a gene: 8. CDR3 size: 14 residues. Germline values: CDR1 ENHRY, CDR2 SYGVKD. CDR3 nucleotides: TGTGCCATCAGAGCCGGGACAGGGGGTCGTGAGCAGTACTTC. This encodes CAIRAGTGGREQYF.

V and J are TRBV6-1 and TRBJ1-5; possible D gene TRBD1, 6 bases. CDR1 and CDR2 (germline): MNHNS, SASEGT. V was shortened by 4 bases and J by 6 bases, with 22 bases between the two germline ends. The CDR3 length is 17 residues. The CDR3 nucleotides are TGTGCCAGCAGTGCCAGGGAGGGGGTCAGGGTTGCTCAGCCCCAGCATTTT. It codes for CASSAREGVRVAQPQHF.

The rearrangement links TRBV27 to TRBJ2-5, with D hard to call. CDR1 and CDR2 (germline): MNHEY, SMNVEV (reference sequence). This CDR3 contains 13 residues. The V and J ends lost 7 bases and 4 bases respectively, with 13 bases between them. CDR3 region: CASTPPGGETQYF. CDR3 DNA: TGTGCCAGCACCCCCCCTGGCGGAGAGACCCAGTACTTC.

This chain links TRBV19 with TRBJ2-3; TRBD2 agrees at 15 bases. Per the germline V gene, CDR1 is LNHDA and CDR2 is SQIVND (reference sequence). The V segment lost 4 bases and the J segment 4 bases; nucleotides outside the gene matches: 6. The CDR3 loop spans 17 amino acids. The CDR3 nucleotides read TGTGCCAGTAGTACGGGGACTAGCGGGAGGCGGGCAGATACGCAGTATTTT. Amino acid sequence: CASSTGTSGRRADTQYF.

This sequence joins TRBV6-5 and TRBJ2-1; no clear D. Germline-derived CDR1 and CDR2 are MNHEY and SVGAGI. The CDR3 contains 15 residues. Trimming cost V 2 bases and J 4 bases, with 12 bases left between them. The CDR3 DNA sequence: TGTGCCAGCAGTTACCAACCCAGGCAATACAATGAGCAGTTCTTC. It is translated as CASSYQPRQYNEQFF.

The rearrangement uses TRBV18 and TRBJ1-2; TRBD1 matches at 8 bases. The J segment lost 3 bases and the V segment lost 3 bases, leaving 3 bases of the junction unmatched. The germline gives CDR1 KGHSH, CDR2 LQKENI. CDR3 length equals 14 residues. CDR3 protein: CASSPTGGDYGYTF. For the CDR3, the DNA is TGTGCCAGCTCACCTACAGGGGGGGACTATGGCTACACCTTC.

This chain joins TRBV18 and TRBJ1-2; possible D gene TRBD1, 6 bases. Germline values: CDR1 KGHSH, CDR2 LQKENI. V lost 6 bases to trimming and J lost 3 bases, with 11 bases between them. The CDR3 runs to 13 residues. For the CDR3, the DNA is TGTGCCAGCTCGGTGGACAGTTACTATGGCTACACCTTC. It encodes CASSVDSYYGYTF.

The chain links TRBV11-3 to TRBJ2-2, with 12 positions matching TRBD2. Germline assignment: CDR1 SGHNT and CDR2 YENEEA. The CDR3 totals 17 residues. V trimming: 1 base; J trimming: 7 bases; junction bases outside the gene matches: 7. CDR3 coding DNA: TGTGCCAGCAGCTTAGCGACTAGCGGGAGTGGGAGCGGGGAGCTGTTTTTT. Protein: CASSLATSGSGSGELFF. The full variable domain, completed using reference TRBV11-3 and TRBJ2-2, is EAGVVQSPRYKIIEKKQPVAFWCNPISGHNTLYWYLQNLGQGPELLIRYENEEAVDDSQLPKDRFSAERLKGVDSTLKIQPAELGDSAVYLCASSLATSGSGSGELFFGEGSRLTVL.

This chain joins TRBV28 and TRBJ2-1; TRBD1 matches 8 bases. Germline assignment: CDR1 MDHEN and CDR2 SYDVKM. V trimming: 6 bases; J trimming: 4 bases; junction bases outside the gene matches: 8. CDR3 length: 15 residues. The CDR3: CASRTRDRHYNEQFF. DNA of the CDR3: TGTGCCAGCAGGACCCGGGACAGGCATTACAATGAGCAGTTCTTC.

The chain links TRBV5-1 to TRBJ1-6; TRBD1 aligns across 8 bases. CDR1 SGHRS and CDR2 YFSETQ come from the germline V gene. After removal of 0 bases from V and 4 bases from J, the junction contained 3 bases not matched to a gene. The CDR3 has 16 residues. Written as DNA, the CDR3 is TGCGCCAGCAGCTTGGACGGGACAGGTTATAATTCACCCCTCCACTTT. Its translation is CASSLDGTGYNSPLHF.

The genes are TRBV14 and TRBJ2-1; 12 bases map to TRBD2. Germline CDR1 SGHDN, CDR2 FVKESK. The CDR3 is made up of 17 amino acids. With V trimmed by 1 base and J by 6 bases, 7 bases remained unmatched. The CDR3 nucleotides read TGTGCCAGCAGCCAAGTCGCGTTGACTAGCGGGGGCAATGAGCAGTTCTTC. It is translated as CASSQVALTSGGNEQFF. The full variable domain, its missing parts supplied by reference TRBV14 and TRBJ2-1, is EAGVTQFPSHSVIEKGQTVTLRCDPISGHDNLYWYRRVMGKEIKFLLHFVKESKQDESGMPNNRFLAERTGGTYSTLKVQPAELEDSGVYFCASSQVALTSGGNEQFFGPGTRLTVL.

The rearrangement links TRBV27 to TRBJ2-7; 7 nucleotides match TRBD1. Germline loops: CDR1 MNHEY, CDR2 SMNVEV (reference sequence). The J segment lost 4 bases and the V segment lost 8 bases, leaving 8 bases of the junction unmatched. CDR3 length equals 13 residues. CDR3 nucleotides: TGTGCCAGCGCTTGGGGGACAGCGTACGAGCAGTACTTC. Encoded protein: CASAWGTAYEQYF.

The chain uses TRBV6-6 and TRBJ2-1; a weak D match, TRBD1 (6 bases). Deletions cut 6 bases from V and 3 bases from J, with 12 bases between. The CDR3 spans 14 residues. The V gene's germline CDR1 is MNHNY and CDR2 SVGAGI (reference sequence). Here the CDR3 reads CASSPGQIYNEQFF. The DNA for the CDR3 is TGTGCCAGCAGCCCTGGACAGATCTACAATGAGCAGTTCTTC.